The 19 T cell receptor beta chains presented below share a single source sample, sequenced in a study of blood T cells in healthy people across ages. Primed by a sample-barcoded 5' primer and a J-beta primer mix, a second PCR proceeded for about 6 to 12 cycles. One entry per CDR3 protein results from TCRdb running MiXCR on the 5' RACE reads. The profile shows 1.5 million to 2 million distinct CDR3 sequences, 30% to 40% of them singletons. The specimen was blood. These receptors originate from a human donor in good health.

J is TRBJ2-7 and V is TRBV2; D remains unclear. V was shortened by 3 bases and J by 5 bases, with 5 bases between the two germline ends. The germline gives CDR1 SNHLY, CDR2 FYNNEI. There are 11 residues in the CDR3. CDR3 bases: TGTGCCAGCAGTGAGATCAACGAGCAGTACTTC. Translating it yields CASSEINEQYF.

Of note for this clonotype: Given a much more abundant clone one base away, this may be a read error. The CDR3 nucleotides are TGTGCCAGCAAACTACTTAGCACAGATACGCAGTATTTT. Its protein is CASKLLSTDTQYF. J is TRBJ2-3 and V is TRBV6-2 or TRBV6-3; D call uncertain. V shed 7 bases and J shed 0 bases, with 8 bases lying between them. The CDR3 length is 13 residues. The germline gives CDR1 MNHEY, CDR2 SVGEGT.

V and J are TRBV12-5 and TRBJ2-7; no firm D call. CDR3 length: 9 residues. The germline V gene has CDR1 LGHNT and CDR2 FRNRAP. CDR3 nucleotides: TGTGCCCCAACGAGGGAGCAGTACTTC. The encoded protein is CAPTREQYF.

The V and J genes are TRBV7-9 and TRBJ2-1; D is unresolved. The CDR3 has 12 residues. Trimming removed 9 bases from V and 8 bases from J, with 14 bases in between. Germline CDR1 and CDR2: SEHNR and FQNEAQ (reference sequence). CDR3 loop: CARSVLGYEQFF. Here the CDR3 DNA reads TGTGCCAGATCCGTATTAGGGTATGAGCAGTTCTTC.

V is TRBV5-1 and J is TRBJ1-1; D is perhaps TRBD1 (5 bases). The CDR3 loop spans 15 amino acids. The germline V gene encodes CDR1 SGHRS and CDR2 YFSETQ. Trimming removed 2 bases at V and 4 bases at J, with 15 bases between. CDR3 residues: CASSLEGPSSTEAFF. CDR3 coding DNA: TGCGCCAGCAGCTTAGAGGGACCATCCTCCACTGAAGCTTTCTTT.

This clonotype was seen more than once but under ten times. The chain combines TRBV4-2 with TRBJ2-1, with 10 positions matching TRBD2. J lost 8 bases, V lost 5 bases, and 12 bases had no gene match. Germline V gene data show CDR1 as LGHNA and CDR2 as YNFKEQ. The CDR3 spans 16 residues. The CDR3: CASSLAQRGGFDEQFF. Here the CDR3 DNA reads TGTGCCAGCAGCTTGGCCCAGCGGGGGGGATTCGATGAGCAGTTCTTC.

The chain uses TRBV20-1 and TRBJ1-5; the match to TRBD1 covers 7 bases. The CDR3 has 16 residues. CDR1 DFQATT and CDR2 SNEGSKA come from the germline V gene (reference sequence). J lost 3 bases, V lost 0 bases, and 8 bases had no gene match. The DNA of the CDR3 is TGCAGTGCTAGAGATGTTACAGGGGAATACAATCAGCCCCAGCATTTT. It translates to CSARDVTGEYNQPQHF.

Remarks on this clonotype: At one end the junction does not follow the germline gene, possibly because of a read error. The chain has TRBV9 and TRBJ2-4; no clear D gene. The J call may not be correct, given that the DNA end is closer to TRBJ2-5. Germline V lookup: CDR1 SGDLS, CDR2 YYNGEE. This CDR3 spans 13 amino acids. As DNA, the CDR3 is TGTGCCAGCGGCGTAGAGAGAGAAGAGACCCAGTACTTC. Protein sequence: CASGVEREETQYF.

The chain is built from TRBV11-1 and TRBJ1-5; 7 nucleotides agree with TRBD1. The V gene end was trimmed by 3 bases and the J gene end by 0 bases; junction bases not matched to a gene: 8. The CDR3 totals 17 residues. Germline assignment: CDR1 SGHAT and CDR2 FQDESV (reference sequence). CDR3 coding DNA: TGTGCCAGCAGCTTGAGAGGGACAGCTTATAGCAATCAGCCCCAGCATTTT. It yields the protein CASSLRGTAYSNQPQHF.

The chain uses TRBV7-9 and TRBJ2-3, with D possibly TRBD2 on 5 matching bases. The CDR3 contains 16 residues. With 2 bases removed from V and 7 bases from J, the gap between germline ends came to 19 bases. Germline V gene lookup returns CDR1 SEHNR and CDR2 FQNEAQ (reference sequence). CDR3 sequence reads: CASSLPLFSSGYTQYF. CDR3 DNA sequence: TGTGCCAGCAGCTTACCTCTTTTCTCAAGCGGTTATACGCAGTATTTT.

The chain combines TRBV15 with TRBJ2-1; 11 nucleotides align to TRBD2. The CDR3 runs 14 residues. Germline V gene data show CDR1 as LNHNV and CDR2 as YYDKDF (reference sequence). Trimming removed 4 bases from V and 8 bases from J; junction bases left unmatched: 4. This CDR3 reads CATSTRTSGYEQFF. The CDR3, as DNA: TGTGCCACCAGCACTCGGACTAGCGGGTATGAGCAGTTCTTC.

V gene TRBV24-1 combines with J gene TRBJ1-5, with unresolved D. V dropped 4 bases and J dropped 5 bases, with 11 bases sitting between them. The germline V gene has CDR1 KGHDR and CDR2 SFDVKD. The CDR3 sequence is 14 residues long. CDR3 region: CATSDYRADQPQHF. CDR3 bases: TGTGCCACCAGTGACTATAGGGCCGATCAGCCCCAGCATTTT.

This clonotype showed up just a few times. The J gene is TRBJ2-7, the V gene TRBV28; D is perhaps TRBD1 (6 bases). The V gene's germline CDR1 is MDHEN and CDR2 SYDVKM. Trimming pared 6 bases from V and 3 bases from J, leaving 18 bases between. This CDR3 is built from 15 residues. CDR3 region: CASSPPGQQSYEQYF. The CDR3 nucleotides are TGTGCCAGCAGCCCCCCCGGACAGCAGAGCTACGAGCAGTACTTC.

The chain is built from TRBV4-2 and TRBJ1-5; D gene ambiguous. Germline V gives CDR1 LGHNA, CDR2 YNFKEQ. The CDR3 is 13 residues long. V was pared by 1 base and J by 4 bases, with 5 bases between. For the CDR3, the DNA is TGTGCCAGCAGCCAAGTTTTTAATCAGCCCCAGCATTTT. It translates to CASSQVFNQPQHF.

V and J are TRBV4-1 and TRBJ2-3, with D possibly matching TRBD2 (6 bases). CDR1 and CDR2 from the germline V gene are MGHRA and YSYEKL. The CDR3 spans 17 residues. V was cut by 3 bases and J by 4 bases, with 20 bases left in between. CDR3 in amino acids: CASSQEPPGGSSDTQYF. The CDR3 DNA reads TGCGCCAGCAGCCAGGAGCCCCCCGGGGGAAGTTCAGATACGCAGTATTTT.

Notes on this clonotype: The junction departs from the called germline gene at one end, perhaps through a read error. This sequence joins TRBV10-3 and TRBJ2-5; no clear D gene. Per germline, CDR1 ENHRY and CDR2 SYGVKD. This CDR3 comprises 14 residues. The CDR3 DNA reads TGTGCCATCAGTGAAAAACAGAGTCAAGGGACCCAGTACTTC. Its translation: CAISEKQSQGTQYF.

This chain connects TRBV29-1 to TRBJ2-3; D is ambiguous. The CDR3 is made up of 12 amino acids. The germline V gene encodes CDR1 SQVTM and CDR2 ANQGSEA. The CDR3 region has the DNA TGCACCCTTAATACAGACACAGATACGCAGTATTTT. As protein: CTLNTDTDTQYF.

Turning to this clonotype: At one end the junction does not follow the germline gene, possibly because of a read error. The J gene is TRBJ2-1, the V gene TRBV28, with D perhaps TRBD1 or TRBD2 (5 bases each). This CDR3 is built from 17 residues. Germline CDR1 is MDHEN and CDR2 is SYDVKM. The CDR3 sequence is CVSSFSLTGTVGDEQFF. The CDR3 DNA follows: TGTGTCAGCAGTTTCTCGCTTACCGGGACCGTGGGGGATGAGCAGTTCTTC.

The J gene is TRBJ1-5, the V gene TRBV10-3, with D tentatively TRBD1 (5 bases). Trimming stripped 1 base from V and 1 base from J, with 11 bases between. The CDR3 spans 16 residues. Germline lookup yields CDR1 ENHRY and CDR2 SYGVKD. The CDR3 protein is CAISEFDRDSNQPQHF. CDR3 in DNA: TGTGCCATCAGTGAGTTCGATCGGGACAGCAATCAGCCCCAGCATTTT.